This T cell receptor beta chain was captured by sequencing in a study of tumor-infiltrating lymphocytes in oesophageal squamous cell carcinoma. The sample holds a few counts of this clonotype. V was trimmed by 8 bases and J by 14 bases, leaving 26 bases between them. The CDR3 length is 14 residues. Germline V CDR1 and CDR2: LNHDA, SQIVND (reference sequence). TCRdb fed the PCR reads into MiXCR, producing one record per CDR3 protein. The sample includes around 26,000 distinct CDR3 sequences, about two fifths of them seen just once. Material: esophageal tumor tissue. The genes are TRBV19 and TRBJ2-3; D tentatively fits TRBD1 or TRBD2 (5 bases each). The TCR comes from a male donor with esophageal squamous cell carcinoma. CDR3 coding DNA: TGTGCCAGTCGACTAACGGGTGGGACCGGGGAGCTGTATTTT. Translated: CASRLTGGTGELYF.